A single sample is the source of the 14 T cell receptor beta chains below, sequenced in a study of tissue T cells after allogeneic stem cell transplantation. The time point here: mouse harvest day 7 after allogeneic transplant. Mouse grafts combined 10^7 T-cell-depleted bone marrow cells with 10^6 splenic CD5+ T cells. The table came from immunoSEQ multiplex PCR; TCRdb's copy has only in-frame clones and leaves some out. The sample shows some 7,000 clones, around 43% of them seen only once. Material: lymph node tissue. These receptors originate from a female BALB/c mouse given C57BL/6 T cells with graft-versus-host disease after an allogeneic hematopoietic cell transplant.

This clone has just one count. The listed genes are named as in mouse. The read finishes 1 residue shy of the CDR3 end, and the germline J gene is used to complete it. This chain connects TRBV15 to TRBJ2-2; TRBD1 matches 8 bases. The ends lost 4 bases at V and 0 bases at J; junction bases unmatched: 1. The CDR3 has 15 amino acids. CDR1 and CDR2 from the germline V gene are SGHND and FRSKSL. CDR3 DNA (partial): TGTGCCAGCAGTTGGACAGGGACAAACACCGGGCAGCTCTAC. Its translation: CASSWTGTNTGQLY. The complete CDR3 sequence is CASSWTGTNTGQLYF.

In its sample, this clone is medium-sized. The genes are named according to mouse. The CDR3 goes on 1 residue after the read ends, and that part is filled in from the germline J gene. V is TRBV12-2 and J is TRBJ1-1; tentative D call: TRBD1 (6 bases). Looked up from germline, CDR1 is SGHLS and CDR2 is HYDKME. The CDR3 runs to 12 residues. V lost 0 bases and J 11 bases, leaving 12 bases between the germline ends. The DNA read from the CDR3 is TGTGCCAGCTCTCTCGAGGGGGGTGAGGTCTTC. It is translated as CASSLEGGEVF. The full CDR3 protein reads CASSLEGGEVFF.

By share, this clone ranks as large. The listed genes are named as in mouse. With the read ending 1 residue before the CDR3 end, the germline J gene is used to fill in that end. V and J are TRBV26 and TRBJ2-2, with unresolved D. The length of the CDR3 is 14 residues. CDR1 and CDR2 (germline): KGHPV, FQNQEV (reference sequence). Trimming pared 2 bases from V and 1 base from J, leaving 5 bases between. CDR3 bases read: TGTGCCAGCAGTCTGCGCAAAAACACCGGGCAGCTCTAC. This gives the protein CASSLRKNTGQLY. The entire CDR3 protein reads CASSLRKNTGQLYF.

Details on this clone: Mouse germline and gene names are used. Read data end 1 residue before the CDR3 end; the end is taken from the germline J gene. The chain links TRBV3 to TRBJ2-5; 12 nucleotides match TRBD2. V gave up 5 bases and J gave up 6 bases; unmatched junction bases: 6. Germline-derived CDR1 and CDR2 are SNHLY and FYNGKV (reference sequence). The CDR3 sequence is 15 residues long. CDR3 sequence reads: CASSPGLGGGDTQYF. Incomplete CDR3 DNA: TGTGCCAGCAGCCCGGGACTGGGGGGAGGGGACACCCAGTAC.

For this clone: Germline and genes: mouse. Read coverage stops 1 residue before the CDR3 terminus; the germline J gene supplies the remainder. This chain joins TRBV3 and TRBJ1-1; 8 bases are shared with TRBD1. The CDR3 is 14 residues long. The V gene's germline CDR1 is SNHLY and CDR2 FYNGKV (reference sequence). V shed 5 bases, J shed 1 base, and the junction held 3 bases outside the gene matches. CDR3 DNA (partial): TGTGCCAGCAGCGCGCAGGGGGCGAACACAGAAGTCTTC. Its translation: CASSAQGANTEVF. The entire CDR3 sequence reads CASSAQGANTEVFF. Supplemented by reference TRBV3 and TRBJ1-1, the full variable domain reads GPKVLQIPSHQIIDMGQMVTLNCDPVSNHLYFYWYKQILGQQMEFLVNFYNGKVMEKSKLFKDQFSVERPDGSYFTLKIQPTALEDSAVYFCASSAQGANTEVFFGKGTRLTVV.

On this clone itself: Gene names are the mouse ones. Read coverage stops 1 residue before the CDR3 terminus; the germline J gene supplies the remainder. The chain has TRBV31 and TRBJ2-3; TRBD2 aligns across 8 bases. This CDR3 contains 16 residues. Germline V gene sequence: CDR1 GKSSPN, CDR2 SITVG. The junction had 5 bases not matched to a gene; V was cut back by 0 bases and J by 0 bases. The part of the CDR3 DNA that was read is TGTGCCTGGAGTCTAGCCTGGGGGGTCAGTGCAGAAACGCTGTAT. It yields the protein CAWSLAWGVSAETLY. The whole CDR3 protein reads CAWSLAWGVSAETLYF.

Regarding this clone: Gene names denote mouse genes. The CDR3 end is not reached by the read, which stops 1 residue before it; the germline J gene fills it in. The chain couples TRBV31 to TRBJ2-3, with TRBD2 matching over 11 bases. The V segment lost 3 bases and the J segment 2 bases; nucleotides outside the gene matches: 4. Germline V gene data show CDR1 as GKSSPN and CDR2 as SITVG. CDR3 length: 15 residues. The DNA read from the CDR3 is TGTGCCTGGAGAGGGGACTGGGGGTATGCAGAAACGCTGTAT. Its protein is CAWRGDWGYAETLY. The whole CDR3 region reads CAWRGDWGYAETLYF.

This clone has a single count. Mouse names are used for the genes. Read coverage stops 1 residue before the CDR3 terminus; the germline J gene supplies the remainder. The J gene is TRBJ1-1, the V gene TRBV19; TRBD1 aligns across 9 bases. The V and J ends lost 4 bases and 3 bases, in that order; junction bases with no gene match: 7. The germline CDR1 and CDR2 sequences are FNHDT and SITEND (reference sequence). This CDR3 spans 15 amino acids. Partial CDR3 DNA: TGTGCCAGCAGTGTACAGGGGGCGCGGGACACAGAAGTCTTC. Its translation: CASSVQGARDTEVF. The full CDR3 protein reads CASSVQGARDTEVFF.

Of note for this clone: The listed genes are named as in mouse. The sequence runs out 1 residue before the end of the CDR3; the remainder is reconstructed from the germline J gene. This chain links TRBV26 with TRBJ1-1, with D hard to call. This CDR3 is 13 amino acids long. Germline V gene sequence: CDR1 KGHPV, CDR2 FQNQEV (reference sequence). Deletions cut 0 bases from V and 1 base from J, with 3 bases between. CDR3: CASSLSGNTEVFF. CDR3 DNA, as far as it was read: TGTGCCAGCAGTCTGTCTGGAAACACAGAAGTCTTC.

Worth noting for this clone: Mouse gene names apply. The read halts 1 residue ahead of the CDR3 end, with the missing end drawn from the germline J gene. V gene TRBV19 combines with J gene TRBJ1-2; 10 bases agree with TRBD1. There are 15 residues in the CDR3. After removal of 2 bases from V and 0 bases from J, the junction contained 1 base not matched to a gene. Germline assignment: CDR1 FNHDT and CDR2 SITEND (reference sequence). The chain's CDR3 is CASSIGQGANSDYTF. Incomplete CDR3 DNA: TGTGCCAGCAGTATCGGACAGGGGGCAAACTCCGACTACACC.

About this clone itself: The genes are named according to mouse. Read data end 1 residue before the CDR3 end; the end is taken from the germline J gene. This sample includes further DNA sequences coding for the same CDR3. The V gene is TRBV26, the J gene TRBJ1-1; D is undetermined. The germline gives CDR1 KGHPV, CDR2 FQNQEV (reference sequence). V lost 4 bases to trimming and J lost 0 bases, with 6 bases between them. The CDR3 loop spans 13 amino acids. CDR3 bases read: TGTGCCAGCAGTCCCGGGACAAACACAGAAGTCTTC. Protein sequence: CASSPGTNTEVF. The entire CDR3 is CASSPGTNTEVFF.

This clone occurred a few times. The genes are named according to mouse. The CDR3 extends 1 residue past the end of the read, so its final part is completed from the germline J gene. The rearrangement links TRBV23 to TRBJ2-4; the table's D call, TRBD2, has no DNA check behind it. This CDR3 has 15 amino acids. From germline, CDR1 is KGHTA and CDR2 FQNQQP. The CDR3 sequence is CSSSRGGPSQNTLYF. Incomplete CDR3 DNA: TGCTCCAGCAGTCGTGGGGGACCTAGTCAAAACACCTTGTAC.

Concerning this clone itself: Mouse names are used for the genes. Coverage ceases 1 residue before the CDR3 finishes, and the germline J gene fills in the end. V is TRBV26 and J is TRBJ1-4; weak D call: TRBD1 (6 bases). From germline, CDR1 is KGHPV and CDR2 FQNQEV (reference sequence). V lost 4 bases to trimming and J lost 7 bases, with 10 bases between them. The CDR3 totals 13 residues. Partial CDR3 DNA: TGTGCCAGCAGTCCGGGGGCTGGCGAAAGATTATTT. Protein: CASSPGAGERLF. The full CDR3 reads CASSPGAGERLFF.

Concerning this clone: Any gene name here is a mouse gene name. This chain's CDR3 is CASSLGLEGAEQFF. Incomplete CDR3 DNA: TGTGCCAGCAGTCTGGGACTGGAGGGGGCTGAGCAGTTC. V usage is TRBV19 and J usage is TRBJ2-1; 8 bases align to TRBD2. The CDR3 end is not reached by the read, which stops 1 residue before it; the germline J gene fills it in. V shed 4 bases and J 7 bases; nucleotides not matched to a gene: 7. There are 14 residues in the CDR3. Germline CDR1 is FNHDT and CDR2 is SITEND (reference sequence).